This T cell receptor beta chain came from a study of tumor and adjacent non-tumor tissue in lung cancer (dated by TCRdb to between 2018 and 2020). Describing the broader study: The cohort included approximately 13 adenocarcinoma, a couple of squamous cell carcinoma and 1 small cell lung cancer patients. Around 30 paired specimens, one tumor and one normal lung sample per patient, were profiled by TCRbeta CDR3 sequencing. Bulk TCRbeta repertoires were compared between lung tumor tissue and matched distant non-tumor lung tissue obtained from more than twelve lung cancer patients. Sequencing produced about 130,000,000 productive TCRbeta reads in total, an average of approximately 4 million reads per sample. The 15 enrolled patients, of whom some 10 were men and 5 were women, were aged 31 to 76 years and were diagnosed with TNM stage I to III disease.

Libraries were constructed by multiplex PCR. The instrument given in TCRdb is Illumina HiSeq 2500. TCRbeta libraries were constructed through three rounds of nested PCR with primers (Table S4) according to protocols modified from ARM-PCR. Before sequencing, PCR products of 200-500 bp were cut from the gel and purified using the QIAquick gel extraction kit. In the authors' own workflow: Reads were cleaned with Trimmomatic, merged with FLASH into complete CDR3 sequences, and assigned to V(D)J germline segments with MiTCR. Clonal diversity was computed as the inverse Simpson's index with VDJtools. Productive reads were defined as in-frame sequences without a premature stop codon. TCRdb trimmed public reads at Q25 via fastp, called clones via MiXCR and kept in-frame beta chains. One record per CDR3 amino acid sequence lists the most common genes and DNA. The V and J calls follow TCRdb's processing rather than the paper's. The sample includes 70,000 to 90,000 distinct CDR3 sequences, with 65% to 90% observed a single time. The top ten hold roughly 14% of the sample.

Bulk unsorted tissue served as the source for RNA extraction, and RNA quality was assessed using a NanoDrop ND-1000 and an Agilent 2100. The donors were newly diagnosed lung cancer patients admitted for thoracic surgery in China from August to November 2014 who had not received prior chemotherapy. Patients who had received previous radiotherapy or chemotherapy, or who had another concurrent cancer, were excluded from the study. Surgical tissue pieces of about 1-2 cm3 were preserved in RNAlater solution and were kept at -80 degrees C until use. With regard to this clonotype: The antigen it binds to is not known. Germline and junction disagree at one end, which may indicate a read error.

Here is what the overall study found, with its caveats: In normal lung, the top 100 clones accounted for a significantly larger cumulative share of the repertoire than in tumor tissue. The methods do not name the sequencing platform or mention unique molecular identifiers. TCR diversity was significantly higher in younger patients, and higher tumor TCR diversity was associated with shorter overall and disease-free survival. The cohort had only about 14 patients, and the authors noted that larger samples and more detailed clinical data are needed. Significantly higher TCR diversity (inverse Simpson) was observed in tumor tissue than in normal lung tissue (roughly 390 vs 170, P = 0.0075, Mann-Whitney U test). Because peripheral blood was not sequenced, blood TCRbeta repertoires in the lung cancer patients of the study were not examined.

The germline V gene specifies MNHEY as CDR1 and SVGEGT as CDR2. Reading from cysteine to phenylalanine, the CDR3 counts 19 amino acids. The DNA shown is the 57-base CDR3, in frame from base 1. Recombination joined TRBV6-2 or TRBV6-3 with TRBJ2-3; TRBD2 fits 9 bases in the junction. The sequenced sample was lung tumor tissue. The TCR sequence derives from a woman aged 45-65 years with non-small cell lung cancer. The nucleotides read TGTGACAGCAGACTCTCTCCCTCTATTAGCGGGAGATTCACAGATACGCAGTATTTT. The translation is CDSRLSPSISGRFTDTQYF.